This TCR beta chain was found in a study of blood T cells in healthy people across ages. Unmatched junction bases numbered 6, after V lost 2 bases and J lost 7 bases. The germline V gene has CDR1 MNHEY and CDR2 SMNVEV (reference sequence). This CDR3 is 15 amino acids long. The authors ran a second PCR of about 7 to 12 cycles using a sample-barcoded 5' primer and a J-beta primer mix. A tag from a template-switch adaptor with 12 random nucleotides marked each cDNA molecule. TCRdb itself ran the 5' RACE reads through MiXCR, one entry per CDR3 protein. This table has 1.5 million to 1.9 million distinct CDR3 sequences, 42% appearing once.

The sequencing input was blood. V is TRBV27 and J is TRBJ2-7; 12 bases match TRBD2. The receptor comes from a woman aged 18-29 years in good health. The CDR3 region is CASSLTTSGSLEQYF. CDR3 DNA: TGTGCCAGCAGTTTAACGACTAGCGGGAGTTTAGAGCAGTACTTC.